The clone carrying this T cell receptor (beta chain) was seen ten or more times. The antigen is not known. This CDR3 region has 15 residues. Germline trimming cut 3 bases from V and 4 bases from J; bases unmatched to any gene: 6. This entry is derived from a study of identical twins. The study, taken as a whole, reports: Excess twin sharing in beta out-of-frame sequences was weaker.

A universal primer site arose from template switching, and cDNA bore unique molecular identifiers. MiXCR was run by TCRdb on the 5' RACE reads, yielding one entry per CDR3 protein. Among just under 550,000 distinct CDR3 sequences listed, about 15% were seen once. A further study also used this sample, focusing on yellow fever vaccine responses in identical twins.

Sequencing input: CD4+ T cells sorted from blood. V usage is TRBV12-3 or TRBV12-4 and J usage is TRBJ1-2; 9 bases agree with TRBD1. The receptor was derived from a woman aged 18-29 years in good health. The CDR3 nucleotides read TGTGCCAGCAGTTTCGGGACAGGGCTTTTCTATGGCTACACCTTC. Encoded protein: CASSFGTGLFYGYTF.